The clone carrying this T cell receptor (beta chain) was seen repeatedly, ten times or more. Its antigen is still unknown. This entry is derived from a study of identical twins. General study points: The study found excess low generation probability among twin-shared out-of-frame alpha sequences.

TCRdb redid the calling of the 5' RACE reads with MiXCR, one entry per CDR3 protein. The data contain hundreds of thousands of distinct CDR3 sequences, 8.6% of them singletons. The CDR3 has 14 residues. These same data were also listed under a study on yellow fever vaccine responses in identical twins. Per that study: Twins showed a vaccine T cell response that reportedly seemed partly convergent, partly personalized.

The sequenced sample was PBMCs. The sequence was collected from a woman aged 18-29 years in good health. The chain carries TRBV21-1 and TRBJ2-2; TRBD2, as called in the table, went unchecked against the DNA. TRBV21-1 counts as a pseudogene. This CDR3 reads CARYAGGGTGELFF. For the CDR3, the DNA is TGTGCCAGATATGCGGGAGGCGGCACCGGGGAGCTGTTTTTT.